This T cell receptor (beta chain) was identified during a study of shared clonotypes between healthy human individuals. Looked up from germline, CDR1 is SEHNR and CDR2 is FQNEAQ (reference sequence). This CDR3 has 19 amino acids. The trim removed 2 bases at V and 4 bases at J, leaving 10 bases unmatched. The repertoire was sequenced with immunoSEQ multiplex PCR; TCRdb's copy has only in-frame clones and lacks some. The sample yields just over 2,000,000 clones, roughly 94% seen once. Positive CCR7 selection of CD45RO-negative cells yielded the naive CD8 cells, and terminally differentiated effector memory CD45RA+ cells were excluded.

Specimen: naive CD8+ T cells sorted from blood. The chain couples TRBV7-9 to TRBJ2-2, with 13 bases fitting TRBD2. This TCR was recovered from a young man in good health. The CDR3 DNA is TGTGCCAGCAGCTTACTTCTACTAGCGGGAGGGCCGAGCACCGGGGAGCTGTTTTTT. Its translation is CASSLLLLAGGPSTGELFF. Combining the CDR3 with reference TRBV7-9 and TRBJ2-2 gives the whole variable domain DTGVSQNPRHKITKRGQNVTFRCDPISEHNRLYWYRQTLGQGPEFLTYFQNEAQLEKSRLLSDRFSAERPKGSFSTLEIQRTEQGDSAMYLCASSLLLLAGGPSTGELFFGEGSRLTVL.